The rows below give T cell receptor beta chains drawn from one sample of a study of Ad26.COV2.S vaccination and SARS-CoV-2 variants. Using immunoSEQ multiplex PCR, the repertoire was profiled, and TCRdb retains in-frame clones only, with some absent. The sample holds some 340,000 clones; around 84% are singletons and the top ten take around 1.9%. The sample here was peripheral blood, taken in a trial of Ad26.COV2.S vaccine versus placebo. These receptors came from a person aged 18-60 years who received the Ad26.COV2.S COVID-19 vaccine or a placebo. The CDR3 runs from the conserved cysteine through the conserved F or W. Each record gives: CDR3 protein, CDR3 DNA, V gene, J gene, D gene, clone size. A D gene is named only where the DNA matches it firmly. Clone sizes are given selectively: once, few, many, or a class where the clone is expanded.

CDR3 protein: CASKEGPSYGYTF; CDR3 DNA: TGTGCCAGCAAAGAGGGACCGTCCTATGGCTACACCTTC; V gene: TRBV7-9; J gene: TRBJ1-2; D gene: .; clone size: .
CDR3 protein: CASSAPAGGNEKLFF; CDR3 DNA: TGTGCCAGCAGCGCCCCCGCTGGGGGTAATGAAAAACTGTTTTTT; V gene: TRBV9; J gene: TRBJ1-4; D gene: .; clone size: .
CDR3 protein: CASRDRGVDTQYF; CDR3 DNA: TGTGCCAGCAGGGACCGCGGAGTAGATACGCAGTATTTT; V gene: TRBV6-5; J gene: TRBJ2-3; D gene: .; clone size: .
CDR3 protein: CASSFPLGRGRQKTYEQYF; CDR3 DNA: TGTGCCAGCAGCTTCCCACTAGGCAGGGGTCGCCAAAAGACCTACGAGCAGTACTTC; V gene: TRBV11-2; J gene: TRBJ2-7; D gene: .; clone size: .
CDR3 protein: CASSPGLAGNTIYF; CDR3 DNA: TGCGCCAGCAGCCCGGGACTCGCGGGAAACACCATATATTTT; V gene: TRBV5-1; J gene: TRBJ1-3; D gene: .; clone size: .
CDR3 protein: CASSQRKGTENQPQHF; CDR3 DNA: TGTGCCAGTAGTCAAAGAAAAGGGACAGAAAATCAGCCCCAGCATTTT; V gene: TRBV19; J gene: TRBJ1-5; D gene: TRBD1; clone size: .
CDR3 protein: CASSRKSGGGTDTQYF; CDR3 DNA: TGTGCCAGCAGCAGAAAAAGCGGGGGAGGCACAGATACGCAGTATTTT; V gene: TRBV5-4; J gene: TRBJ2-3; D gene: TRBD2; clone size: .
CDR3 protein: CASSPGGQLNQPQHF; CDR3 DNA: TGTGCCAGCAGCCCCGGGGGACAATTGAATCAGCCCCAGCATTTT; V gene: TRBV9; J gene: TRBJ1-5; D gene: .; clone size: .
CDR3 protein: CASSTRQGLNTGELFF; CDR3 DNA: TGTGCCAGCAGCACAAGACAGGGCCTGAACACCGGGGAGCTGTTTTTT; V gene: TRBV7-9; J gene: TRBJ2-2; D gene: TRBD1; clone size: .
CDR3 protein: CASSSPIPGTDGIQYF; CDR3 DNA: TGCGCCAGCAGCTCTCCGATTCCTGGGACGGACGGGATCCAGTACTTC; V gene: TRBV5-1; J gene: TRBJ2-5; D gene: .; clone size: .
CDR3 protein: CASSPGVSVPNGYTF; CDR3 DNA: TGTGCCAGCTCACCAGGAGTTTCAGTCCCCAATGGCTACACCTTC; V gene: TRBV18; J gene: TRBJ1-2; D gene: .; clone size: .
CDR3 protein: CAIMRENEQYF; CDR3 DNA: TGTGCCATCATGCGGGAGAACGAGCAGTACTTC; V gene: TRBV10-3; J gene: TRBJ2-7; D gene: TRBD2; clone size: .
CDR3 protein: CASSLDRNQPQHF; CDR3 DNA: TGTGCCAGCAGCTTGGACCGGAATCAGCCCCAGCATTTT; V gene: TRBV5-4; J gene: TRBJ1-5; D gene: .; clone size: few